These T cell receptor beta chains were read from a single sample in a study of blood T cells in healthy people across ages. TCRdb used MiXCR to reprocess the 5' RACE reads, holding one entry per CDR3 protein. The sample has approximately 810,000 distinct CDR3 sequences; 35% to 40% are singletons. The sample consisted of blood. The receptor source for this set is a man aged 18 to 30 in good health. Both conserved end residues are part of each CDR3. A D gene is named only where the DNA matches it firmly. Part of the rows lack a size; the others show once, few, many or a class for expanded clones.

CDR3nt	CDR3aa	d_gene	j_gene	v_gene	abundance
TGTGCCAGCAGCTGGGTCGAAGCGGGGGAGCTTACAGATACGCAGTATTTT	CASSWVEAGELTDTQYF	TRBD2	TRBJ2-3	TRBV12-3/TRBV12-4	many
TGTGCCAGCAGCAGGGAACAGGTCCCCTACAATGAGCAGTACTTC	CASSREQVPYNEQYF	NA	TRBJ2-7	TRBV9	NA
TGTGCCAGCAGTTACGCCTTACGTCGGGGCAATCAGCCCCAGCATTTT	CASSYALRRGNQPQHF	NA	TRBJ1-5	TRBV6-2/TRBV6-3	few
TGCGCCAGCAGCTCAGGGGAACCTAATGAAAAACTGTTTTTT	CASSSGEPNEKLFF	NA	TRBJ1-4	TRBV4-1	few
TGTGCCAGCAGTCCTGTATCACTAGCCAAAAACATTCAGTACTTC	CASSPVSLAKNIQYF	NA	TRBJ2-4	TRBV12-3/TRBV12-4	NA
TGTGCCAGCAGTCCCCGGACGGCAAATCAGCCCCAGCATTTT	CASSPRTANQPQHF	NA	TRBJ1-5	TRBV28	once
TGCAGTGCTAAAGCGGGGACGGATACGCAGTATTTT	CSAKAGTDTQYF	TRBD2	TRBJ2-3	TRBV20-1	few
TGTGCCAGCAGCTCCAACTCGGGGGCGGGTCAGCCCCAGCATTTT	CASSSNSGAGQPQHF	NA	TRBJ1-5	TRBV7-2	NA
TGCGCCACGAAGACCGGGACAGGAAACACCGGGGAGCTGTTTTTT	CATKTGTGNTGELFF	TRBD1	TRBJ2-2	TRBV5-1	NA
TGTGCCAGCAGCCAACTTTCGGGGGGGCCAGATACGCAGTATTTT	CASSQLSGGPDTQYF	TRBD2	TRBJ2-3	TRBV14	few
TGTGCCAGCAGCCCCGGACAGGGGGCGTCGAGCACAGATACGCAGTATTTT	CASSPGQGASSTDTQYF	TRBD1	TRBJ2-3	TRBV6-6	NA
TGTGCCGGCAGCTCACTAGGGCCGCCAACTAGCGGGGCGTACAATGAGCAGTTCTTC	CAGSSLGPPTSGAYNEQFF	TRBD2	TRBJ2-1	TRBV14	NA
TGCAGCGTTGGACCAGGGGGCGAGTTCTTC	CSVGPGGEFF	TRBD1	TRBJ2-1	TRBV29-1	many
TGTGCCAGTAGTATCACTGGTGGGTACTATGGCTACACCTTC	CASSITGGYYGYTF	NA	TRBJ1-2	TRBV19	NA
TGTGCCAGCACCTTGGGGGGGCAAGCATTTAATACGCAGTATTTT	CASTLGGQAFNTQYF	NA	TRBJ2-3	TRBV6-5	few
TGCGCCAGCAGCCAAGAGGCAGGCAGGGGTAGGGATGGCTACACCTTC	CASSQEAGRGRDGYTF	NA	TRBJ1-2	TRBV4-1	NA
TGTGCCAGCAGCCCCCACAGGGGATATAATGAAAAACTGTTTTTT	CASSPHRGYNEKLFF	TRBD1	TRBJ1-4	TRBV7-2	many
TGCAGCGTCGCGGACGGAGAACATACGCAGTATTTT	CSVADGEHTQYF	NA	TRBJ2-3	TRBV29-1	many
TGCGCCAGCAGCCAGGGCCCCGAGAACTATGGCTACACCTTC	CASSQGPENYGYTF	NA	TRBJ1-2	TRBV4-1	NA
TGTGCCAGCAGTTTACGTCGCCAATATAATTCACCCCTCCACTTT	CASSLRRQYNSPLHF	NA	TRBJ1-6	TRBV6-5	NA
TGTGCCAGCAGCTCTACCGGGACCCACAATGAGCAGTTCTTC	CASSSTGTHNEQFF	NA	TRBJ2-1	TRBV7-2	many
TGTGCCAGCAGTCCACCGACAGGTTGGGAGCATTTT	CASSPPTGWEHF	NA	TRBJ1-5	TRBV28	NA
TGTGCCAGCAGCCGAGGGGTATCACAAGAGACCCAGTACTTC	CASSRGVSQETQYF	NA	TRBJ2-5	TRBV3-1	NA
TGCAGTGTCCGGACAGGGGGACAAGAGACCCAGTACTTC	CSVRTGGQETQYF	TRBD1	TRBJ2-5	TRBV20-1	NA
TGTGCCAGCAGTGAAACTGCCGCACGGACAGGGGGCAAAGATACGCAGTATTTT	CASSETAARTGGKDTQYF	TRBD1	TRBJ2-3	TRBV12-3/TRBV12-4	NA
TGTGCCAGCAGGCAGGGGGCAGAGGCAGATACGCAGTATTTT	CASRQGAEADTQYF	TRBD1	TRBJ2-3	TRBV6-5	few
TGTGCCAGCAGCTTAGTAAGGGCAGGAGAAAAACTGTTTTTT	CASSLVRAGEKLFF	NA	TRBJ1-4	TRBV7-2	few
TGTGCCAGCAGTGAAAGGGAAGCTTTCTTT	CASSEREAFF	NA	TRBJ1-1	TRBV2	NA
TGTGCCAGCAGTACCTCCGGGACAGGGGAAAAACTGTTTTTT	CASSTSGTGEKLFF	TRBD1	TRBJ1-4	TRBV12-3/TRBV12-4	once
TGCGCCAGCAGCCAAGCCTCCACCGGGACAGGAAATTCACCCCTCCACTTT	CASSQASTGTGNSPLHF	TRBD1	TRBJ1-6	TRBV4-3	few
TGTGCCAGCAGTACCCGGACAGGCTATGAAGAGACCCAGTACTTC	CASSTRTGYEETQYF	TRBD1	TRBJ2-5	TRBV12-3/TRBV12-4	NA
TGTGCCAGCAGTTACTCAGTTGATACTGAAGCTTTCTTT	CASSYSVDTEAFF	NA	TRBJ1-1	TRBV6-6	NA
TGTGCCAGCAGCGTAGGGGAGACAGGAGGAAACACCATATATTTT	CASSVGETGGNTIYF	NA	TRBJ1-3	TRBV9	NA
TGTGCCAGCAGTGAAGCTAACTATGGCTACACCTTC	CASSEANYGYTF	NA	TRBJ1-2	TRBV2	many
TGTGCCAGCAGTTACTCGAGCCTAGCGGGGGGGGTGAGCACAGATACGCAGTATTTT	CASSYSSLAGGVSTDTQYF	TRBD2	TRBJ2-3	TRBV6-5	many
TGTGCCAGCAGCTTGACGGGGATGCCCTACGAGCAGTACTTC	CASSLTGMPYEQYF	NA	TRBJ2-7	TRBV5-6	few
TGCAGTGCTAGAGATCCCGGAGAAGCTCAAGAGACCCAGTACTTC	CSARDPGEAQETQYF	NA	TRBJ2-5	TRBV20-1	NA
TGTGCCAGCAGCCCACTTGGATACAGCAATCAGCCCCAGCATTTT	CASSPLGYSNQPQHF	NA	TRBJ1-5	TRBV7-2	NA
TGTGCCAGCAGCTTAGGCCCGACAGGGGGCTATGGCTACACCTTC	CASSLGPTGGYGYTF	TRBD1	TRBJ1-2	TRBV7-9	NA
TGTGCCAGCAGTTTTAGGGCGGTGTGGGGCTACGAGCAGTACTTC	CASSFRAVWGYEQYF	NA	TRBJ2-7	TRBV12-3/TRBV12-4	NA